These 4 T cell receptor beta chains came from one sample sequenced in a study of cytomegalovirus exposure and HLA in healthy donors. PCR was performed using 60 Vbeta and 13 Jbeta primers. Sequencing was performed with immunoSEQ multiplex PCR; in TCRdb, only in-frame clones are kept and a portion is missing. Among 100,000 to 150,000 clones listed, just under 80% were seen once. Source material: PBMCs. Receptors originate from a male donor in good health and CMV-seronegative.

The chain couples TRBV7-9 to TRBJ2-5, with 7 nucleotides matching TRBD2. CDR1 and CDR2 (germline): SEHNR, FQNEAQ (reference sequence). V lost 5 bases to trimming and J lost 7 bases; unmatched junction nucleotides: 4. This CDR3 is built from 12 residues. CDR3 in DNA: TGTGCCAGCAGCCGTTGGGAGGGGACCCAGTACTTC. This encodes CASSRWEGTQYF. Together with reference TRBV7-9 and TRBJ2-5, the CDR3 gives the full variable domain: DTGVSQNPRHKITKRGQNVTFRCDPISEHNRLYWYRQTLGQGPEFLTYFQNEAQLEKSRLLSDRFSAERPKGSFSTLEIQRTEQGDSAMYLCASSRWEGTQYFGPGTRLLVL.

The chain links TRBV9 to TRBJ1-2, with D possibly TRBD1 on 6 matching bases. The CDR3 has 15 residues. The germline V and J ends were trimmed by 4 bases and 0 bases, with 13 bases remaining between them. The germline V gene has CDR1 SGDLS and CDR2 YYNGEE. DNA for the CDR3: TGTGCCAGCAGCTTCGACAGGCTGGCTAACTATGGCTACACCTTC. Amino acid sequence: CASSFDRLANYGYTF.

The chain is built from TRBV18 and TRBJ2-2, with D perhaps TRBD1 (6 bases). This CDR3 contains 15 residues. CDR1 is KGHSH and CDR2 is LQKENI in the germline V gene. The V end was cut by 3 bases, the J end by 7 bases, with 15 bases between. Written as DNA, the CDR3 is TGTGCCAGCTCACCCCAGGGGACCCATGACGGGGAGCTGTTTTTT. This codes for CASSPQGTHDGELFF.

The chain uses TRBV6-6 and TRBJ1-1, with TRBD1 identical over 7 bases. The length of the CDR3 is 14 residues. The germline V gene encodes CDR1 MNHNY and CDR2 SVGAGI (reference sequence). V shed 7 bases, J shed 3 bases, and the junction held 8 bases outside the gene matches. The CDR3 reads CASNRPGQYTEAFF. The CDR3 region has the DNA TGTGCCAGCAATCGCCCGGGACAGTACACTGAAGCTTTCTTT.